One and the same sample provided the 14 T cell receptor beta chains below, sequenced in a study of shared clonotypes between healthy human individuals (dated by TCRdb to between 2020 and 2021). The library was made by the immunoSEQ multiplex PCR assay. TCRdb limited this immuneACCESS table to in-frame rearrangements with V and J called. A share of clones is missing; checked studies link under half to unresolved V genes, and the rest is unexplained. This sample comprises hundreds of thousands of clones, around 78% of them detected only once. The ten largest clones add up to around 1.7% of the sample. The specimen sequenced was memory CD4+ T cells sorted from blood. Interpreted using the paper, the cell subset or site label stands for: CD45RA-negative fraction. These TCRs come from a woman younger than 45 in good health.

The V call is TRBV10-2, the J call TRBJ1-2, with TRBD1 matching over 11 bases. The V gene end was trimmed by 6 bases and the J gene end by 8 bases; junction bases not matched to a gene: 11. This CDR3 has 15 amino acids. The germline V gene has CDR1 WSHSY and CDR2 SAAADI. CDR3 in amino acids: CASRQRTGGAEGYTF. The CDR3 DNA sequence: TGCGCCAGCAGGCAACGGACAGGGGGCGCGGAAGGCTACACCTTC.

V gene TRBV6-1 combines with J gene TRBJ1-1, with D hard to call. The CDR3 consists of 13 residues. V lost 6 bases and J 1 base, leaving 9 bases between the germline ends. Per the germline V gene, CDR1 is MNHNS and CDR2 is SASEGT. The CDR3 region has the DNA TGTGCCAGCAGCGATGCAGGGAACACTGAAGCTTTCTTT. This codes for CASSDAGNTEAFF.

This clone was observed once. This chain uses TRBV5-4 with TRBJ2-7; a weak D match, TRBD1 (6 bases). This CDR3 region has 12 residues. Deletions cut 2 bases from V and 6 bases from J, with 9 bases between. Germline-derived CDR1 and CDR2 are SGHNT and YYREEE (reference sequence). In DNA, the CDR3 is TGTGCCAGCAGCTTAAACAGGGTCGAGCAGTACTTC. Translating gives CASSLNRVEQYF.

This chain joins TRBV10-1 and TRBJ2-2, with 7 bases lining up with TRBD2. The germline gives CDR1 WNHNN, CDR2 SYGVQD (reference sequence). V shed 6 bases and J 9 bases; nucleotides not matched to a gene: 16. The CDR3 is made up of 16 amino acids. DNA for the CDR3: TGCGCCAGCAGCCAACGAGGCCAGAGCGGGAAAAGGGAGCTGTTTTTT. Translated, it gives CASSQRGQSGKRELFF.

CDR3 in DNA: TGTGCCAGCAATCTACAGGGGTTAAACTACGAGCAGTACTTC. It specifies CASNLQGLNYEQYF. The gene calls are TRBV28 and TRBJ2-7; 7 bases map to TRBD1. The junction had 9 bases not matched to a gene; V was cut back by 7 bases and J by 3 bases. Germline CDR1 MDHEN, CDR2 SYDVKM. The CDR3 sequence is 14 residues long.

With regard to this clone: Other nucleotide sequences in the sample specify the same CDR3. The chain carries TRBV5-1 and TRBJ1-1; 11 nucleotides agree with TRBD1. Germline V gene lookup returns CDR1 SGHRS and CDR2 YFSETQ. This CDR3 spans 14 amino acids. V lost 4 bases to trimming and J lost 5 bases; unmatched junction nucleotides: 4. The DNA for the CDR3 is TGCGCCAGCAGCACCGGGACAGGGGGGACTGAAGCTTTCTTT. This encodes CASSTGTGGTEAFF.

This clone was seen more than once but under ten times. The chain uses TRBV11-1 and TRBJ2-4; the match to TRBD2 covers 11 bases. After removal of 0 bases from V and 9 bases from J, the junction contained 1 base not matched to a gene. The CDR3 is made up of 14 amino acids. Germline V lookup: CDR1 SGHAT, CDR2 FQDESV (reference sequence). The CDR3 DNA reads as TGTGCCAGCAGCTTAGCAGGACTAGCGGGCATTCAGTACTTC. Its protein product is CASSLAGLAGIQYF.

The chain recombines TRBV14 with TRBJ1-5, with D possibly matching TRBD1 (5 bases). V was clipped by 0 bases and J by 2 bases, with 17 bases between them. Germline V gives CDR1 SGHDN, CDR2 FVKESK. The CDR3 has 18 amino acids. DNA for the CDR3: TGTGCCAGCAGCCAAGATCAATTGGGGCTCGGGGGCAATCAGCCCCAGCATTTT. This codes for CASSQDQLGLGGNQPQHF.

This chain joins TRBV6-5 and TRBJ2-5; 7 positions match TRBD2. The CDR3 loop spans 15 amino acids. The V segment lost 3 bases and the J segment 2 bases; nucleotides outside the gene matches: 6. Germline assignment: CDR1 MNHEY and CDR2 SVGAGI. In nucleotides, the CDR3 is TGTGCCAGCAGTTATCCTAGCGGAGGGCAAGAGACCCAGTACTTC. This translates into CASSYPSGGQETQYF.

The chain employs TRBV6-5 and TRBJ1-1; the D is unclear. There are 14 residues in the CDR3. Germline V gene sequence: CDR1 MNHEY, CDR2 SVGAGI. V lost 0 bases and J 6 bases, leaving 11 bases between the germline ends. CDR3 in amino acids: CASSYSGGHSEAFF. The CDR3 bases are TGTGCCAGCAGTTACTCAGGAGGGCACTCTGAAGCTTTCTTT.

V and J are TRBV4-1 and TRBJ2-7; perhaps TRBD1 as D (5 bases). Trimming pared 3 bases from V and 4 bases from J, leaving 16 bases between. Germline loops: CDR1 MGHRA, CDR2 YSYEKL. The CDR3 is 15 amino acids. The CDR3 nucleotides read TGCGCCAGCAGCCAGGCGGACACCTCTTTGTACGAGCAGTACTTC. Its translation is CASSQADTSLYEQYF.

The chain uses TRBV27 and TRBJ2-3; 9 nucleotides match TRBD1. Per germline, CDR1 MNHEY and CDR2 SMNVEV (reference sequence). The trim removed 6 bases at V and 3 bases at J, leaving 4 bases unmatched. The length of the CDR3 is 14 residues. The CDR3: CASSRTGDTDTQYF. The CDR3 bases are TGTGCCAGCAGCCGGACAGGGGATACAGATACGCAGTATTTT.

The CDR3, as DNA: TGCAGCGCCCATATTGCGATGAACACTGAAGCTTTCTTT. It translates to CSAHIAMNTEAFF. The chain links TRBV29-1 to TRBJ1-1, with no clear D. Germline CDR1 is SQVTM and CDR2 is ANQGSEA. The CDR3 runs to 13 residues. The V gene lost 7 bases and the J gene lost 0 bases, with 12 bases spanning the gap.

The chain is built from TRBV6-6 and TRBJ2-7; D unclear. Germline V CDR1 and CDR2: MNHNY, SVGAGI (reference sequence). The CDR3 contains 15 residues. The V end was cut by 2 bases, the J end by 1 base, with 12 bases between. CDR3 residues: CASSYLPGSSYEQYF. The CDR3 DNA sequence: TGTGCCAGCAGTTACCTGCCAGGATCTTCCTACGAGCAGTACTTC.